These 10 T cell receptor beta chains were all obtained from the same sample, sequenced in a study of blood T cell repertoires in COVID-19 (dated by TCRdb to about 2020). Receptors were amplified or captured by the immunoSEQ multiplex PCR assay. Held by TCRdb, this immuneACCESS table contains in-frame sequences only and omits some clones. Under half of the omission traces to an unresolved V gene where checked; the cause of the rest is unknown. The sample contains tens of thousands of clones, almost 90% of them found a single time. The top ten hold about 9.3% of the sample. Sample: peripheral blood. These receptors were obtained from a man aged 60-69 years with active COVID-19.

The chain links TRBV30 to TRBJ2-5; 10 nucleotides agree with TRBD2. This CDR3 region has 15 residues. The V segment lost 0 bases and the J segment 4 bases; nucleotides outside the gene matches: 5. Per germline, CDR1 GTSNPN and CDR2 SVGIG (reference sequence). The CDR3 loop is CAWSVLSGRGETQYF. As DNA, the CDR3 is TGTGCCTGGAGTGTACTAAGCGGGAGGGGAGAGACCCAGTACTTC.

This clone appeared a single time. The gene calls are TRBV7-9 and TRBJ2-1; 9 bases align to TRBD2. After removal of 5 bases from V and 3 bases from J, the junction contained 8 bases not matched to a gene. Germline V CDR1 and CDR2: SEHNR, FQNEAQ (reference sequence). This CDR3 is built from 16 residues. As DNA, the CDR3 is TGTGCCAGCAGCGAGAATAGCGGGAGTATCTACAATGAGCAGTTCTTC. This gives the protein CASSENSGSIYNEQFF.

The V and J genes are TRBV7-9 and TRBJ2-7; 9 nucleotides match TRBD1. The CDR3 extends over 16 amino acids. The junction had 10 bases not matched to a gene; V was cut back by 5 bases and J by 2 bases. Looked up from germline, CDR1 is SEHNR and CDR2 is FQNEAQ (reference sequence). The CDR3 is CASSRAGTGIPYEQYF. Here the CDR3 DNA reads TGTGCCAGCAGCCGAGCCGGGACAGGGATCCCCTACGAGCAGTACTTC.

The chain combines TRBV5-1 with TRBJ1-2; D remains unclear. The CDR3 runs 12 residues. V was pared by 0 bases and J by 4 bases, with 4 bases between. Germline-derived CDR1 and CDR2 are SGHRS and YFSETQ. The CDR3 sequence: CASSLVGYGYTF. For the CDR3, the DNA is TGCGCCAGCAGCTTGGTCGGCTATGGCTACACCTTC.

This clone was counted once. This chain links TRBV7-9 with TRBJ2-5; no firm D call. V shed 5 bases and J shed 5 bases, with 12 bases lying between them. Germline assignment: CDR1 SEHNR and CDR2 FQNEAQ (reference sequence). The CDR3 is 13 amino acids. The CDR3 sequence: CASSDGLVETQYF. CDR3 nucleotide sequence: TGTGCCAGCAGCGACGGGTTAGTGGAGACCCAGTACTTC.

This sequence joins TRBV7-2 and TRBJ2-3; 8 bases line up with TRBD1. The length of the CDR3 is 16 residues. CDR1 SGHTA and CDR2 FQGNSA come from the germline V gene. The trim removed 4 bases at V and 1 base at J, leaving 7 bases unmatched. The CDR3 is CASSSIWTGRTDTQYF. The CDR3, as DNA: TGTGCCAGCAGCTCGATATGGACAGGGCGCACAGATACGCAGTATTTT.

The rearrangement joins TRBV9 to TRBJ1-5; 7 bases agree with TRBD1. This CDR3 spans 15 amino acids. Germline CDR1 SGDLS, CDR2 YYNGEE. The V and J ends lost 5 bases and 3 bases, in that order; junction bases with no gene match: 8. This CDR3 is CASSFTGATNQPQHF. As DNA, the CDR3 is TGTGCCAGCAGTTTTACAGGGGCGACCAATCAGCCCCAGCATTTT.

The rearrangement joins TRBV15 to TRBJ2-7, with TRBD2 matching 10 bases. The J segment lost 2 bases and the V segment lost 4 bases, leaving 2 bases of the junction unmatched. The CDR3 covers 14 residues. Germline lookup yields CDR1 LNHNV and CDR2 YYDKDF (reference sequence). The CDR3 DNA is TGTGCCACCAGCAAGACTAGCGGGCCCTACGAGCAGTACTTC. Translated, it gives CATSKTSGPYEQYF.

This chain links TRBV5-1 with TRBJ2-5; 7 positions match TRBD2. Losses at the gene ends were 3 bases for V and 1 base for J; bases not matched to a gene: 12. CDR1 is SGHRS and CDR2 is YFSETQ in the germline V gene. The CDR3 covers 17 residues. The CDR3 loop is CASSSTSVAIPQETQYF. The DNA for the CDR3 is TGCGCCAGCAGCTCCACTAGCGTCGCGATACCCCAAGAGACCCAGTACTTC.

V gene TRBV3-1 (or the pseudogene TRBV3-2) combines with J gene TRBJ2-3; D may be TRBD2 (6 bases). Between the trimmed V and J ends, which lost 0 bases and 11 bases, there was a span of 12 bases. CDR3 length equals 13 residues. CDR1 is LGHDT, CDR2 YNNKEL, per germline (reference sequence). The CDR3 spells CASSQDGLGGQYF. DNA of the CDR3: TGTGCCAGCAGCCAAGATGGACTGGGAGGGCAGTATTTT.